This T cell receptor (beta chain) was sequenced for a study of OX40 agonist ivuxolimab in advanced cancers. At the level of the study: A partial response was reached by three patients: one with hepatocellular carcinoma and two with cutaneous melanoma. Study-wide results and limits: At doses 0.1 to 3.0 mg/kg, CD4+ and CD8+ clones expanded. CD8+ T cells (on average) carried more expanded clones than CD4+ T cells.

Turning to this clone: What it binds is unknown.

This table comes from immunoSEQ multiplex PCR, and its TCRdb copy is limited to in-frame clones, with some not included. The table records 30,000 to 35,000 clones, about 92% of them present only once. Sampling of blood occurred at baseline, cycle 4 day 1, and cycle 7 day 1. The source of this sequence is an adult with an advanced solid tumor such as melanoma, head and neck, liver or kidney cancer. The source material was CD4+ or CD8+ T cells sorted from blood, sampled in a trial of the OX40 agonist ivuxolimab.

The CDR3 reads CASSIDGPSMAFF. The CDR3 nucleotides are TGTGCCAGTAGTATAGACGGACCAAGCATGGCTTTCTTT. The V and J genes are TRBV19 and TRBJ1-1, with unresolved D. Trimming cost V 0 bases and J 11 bases, with 13 bases left between them. This CDR3 has 13 residues. CDR1 and CDR2 (germline): LNHDA, SQIVND (reference sequence).